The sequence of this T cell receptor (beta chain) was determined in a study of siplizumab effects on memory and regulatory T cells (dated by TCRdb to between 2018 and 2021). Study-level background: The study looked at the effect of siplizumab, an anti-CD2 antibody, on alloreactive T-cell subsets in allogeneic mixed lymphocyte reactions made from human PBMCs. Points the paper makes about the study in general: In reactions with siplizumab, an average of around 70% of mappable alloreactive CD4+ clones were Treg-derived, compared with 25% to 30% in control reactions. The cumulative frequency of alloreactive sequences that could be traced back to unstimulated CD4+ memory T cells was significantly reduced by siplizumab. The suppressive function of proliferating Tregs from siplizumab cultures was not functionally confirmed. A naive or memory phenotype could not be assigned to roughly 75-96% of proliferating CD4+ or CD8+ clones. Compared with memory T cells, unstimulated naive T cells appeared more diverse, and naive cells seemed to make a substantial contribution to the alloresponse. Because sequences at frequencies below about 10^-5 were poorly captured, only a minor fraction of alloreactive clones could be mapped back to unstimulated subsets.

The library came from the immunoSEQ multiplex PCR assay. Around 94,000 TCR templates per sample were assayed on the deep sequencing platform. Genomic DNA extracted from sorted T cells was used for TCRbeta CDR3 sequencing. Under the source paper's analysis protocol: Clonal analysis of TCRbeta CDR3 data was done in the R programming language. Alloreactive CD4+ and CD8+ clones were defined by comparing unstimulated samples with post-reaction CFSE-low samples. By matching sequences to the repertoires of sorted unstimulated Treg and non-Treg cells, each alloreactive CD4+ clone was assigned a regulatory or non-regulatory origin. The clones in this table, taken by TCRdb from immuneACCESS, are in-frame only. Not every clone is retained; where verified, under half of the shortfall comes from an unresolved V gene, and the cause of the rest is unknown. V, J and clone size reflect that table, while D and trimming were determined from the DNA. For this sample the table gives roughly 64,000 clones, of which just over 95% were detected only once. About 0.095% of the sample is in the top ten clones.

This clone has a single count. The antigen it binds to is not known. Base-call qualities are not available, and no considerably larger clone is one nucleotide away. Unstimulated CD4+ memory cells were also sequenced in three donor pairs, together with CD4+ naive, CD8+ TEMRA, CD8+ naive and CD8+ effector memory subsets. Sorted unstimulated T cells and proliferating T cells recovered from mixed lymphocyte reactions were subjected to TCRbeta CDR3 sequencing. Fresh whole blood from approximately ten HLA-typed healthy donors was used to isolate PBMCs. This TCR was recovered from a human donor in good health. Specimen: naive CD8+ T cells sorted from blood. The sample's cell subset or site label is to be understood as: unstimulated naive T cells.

The CDR3 region has the sequence CASSEGSEQYF. DNA sequence: TGTGCCAGCAGCGAAGGGAGCGAGCAGTACTTC. The sequence joins TRBV6-5 to TRBJ2-7; tentative D gene TRBD2, with 5 bases matching. The trim is 6 bases for V and 6 bases for J, with a gap of 9 bases between the germline ends. The CDR3 measures 11 amino acids from cysteine to phenylalanine. Kept here is only the CDR3 DNA, which spans 33 bases and is read in frame from base 1. The CDR1 and CDR2 encoded by the germline V gene are MNHEY and SVGAGI.